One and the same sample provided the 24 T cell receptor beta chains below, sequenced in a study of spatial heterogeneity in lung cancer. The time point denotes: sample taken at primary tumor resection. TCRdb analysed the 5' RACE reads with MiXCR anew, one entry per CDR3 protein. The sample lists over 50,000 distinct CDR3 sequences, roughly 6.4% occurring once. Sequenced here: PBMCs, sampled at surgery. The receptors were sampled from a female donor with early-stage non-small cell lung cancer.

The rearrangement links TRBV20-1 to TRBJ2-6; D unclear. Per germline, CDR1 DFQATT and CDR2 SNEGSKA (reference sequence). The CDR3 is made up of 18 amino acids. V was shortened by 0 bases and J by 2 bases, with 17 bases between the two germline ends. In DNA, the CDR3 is TGCAGTGCTAGAGATCTTTCCGCCCTTGGCCCTGGGGCCAACGTCCTGACTTTC. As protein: CSARDLSALGPGANVLTF.

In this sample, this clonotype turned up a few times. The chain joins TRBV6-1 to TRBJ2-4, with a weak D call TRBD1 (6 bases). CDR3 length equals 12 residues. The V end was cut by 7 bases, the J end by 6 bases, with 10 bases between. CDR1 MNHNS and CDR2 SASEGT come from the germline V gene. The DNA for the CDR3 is TGTGCCAGCAAGGGGGTCAGAAACATTCAGTACTTC. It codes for CASKGVRNIQYF.

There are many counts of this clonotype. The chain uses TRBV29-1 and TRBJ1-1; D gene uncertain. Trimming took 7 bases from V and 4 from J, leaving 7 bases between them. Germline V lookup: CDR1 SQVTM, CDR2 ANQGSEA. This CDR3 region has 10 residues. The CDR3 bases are TGCAGCGCCGTTGGCACTGAAGCTTTCTTT. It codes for CSAVGTEAFF.

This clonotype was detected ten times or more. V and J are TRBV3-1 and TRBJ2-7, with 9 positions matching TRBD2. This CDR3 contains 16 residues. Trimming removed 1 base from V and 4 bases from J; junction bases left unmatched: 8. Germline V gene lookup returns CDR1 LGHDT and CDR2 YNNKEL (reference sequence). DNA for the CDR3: TGTGCCAGCAGCCAAGCTGGGACTAGCAGAACTTACGAGCAGTACTTC. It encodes CASSQAGTSRTYEQYF.

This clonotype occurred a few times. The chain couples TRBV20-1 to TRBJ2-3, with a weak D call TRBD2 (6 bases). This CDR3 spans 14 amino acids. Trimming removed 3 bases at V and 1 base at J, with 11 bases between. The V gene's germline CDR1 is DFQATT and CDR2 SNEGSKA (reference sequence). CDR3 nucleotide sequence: TGCAGTGCTAGGGATCCTAGCGGCACAGATACGCAGTATTTT. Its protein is CSARDPSGTDTQYF.

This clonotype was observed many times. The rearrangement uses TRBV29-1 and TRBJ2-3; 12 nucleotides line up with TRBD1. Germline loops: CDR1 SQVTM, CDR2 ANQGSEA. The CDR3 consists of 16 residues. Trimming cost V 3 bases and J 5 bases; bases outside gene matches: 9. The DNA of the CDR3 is TGCAGCGTTGATGACCGGTGGGACAGGGGGCAAGATACGCAGTATTTT. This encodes CSVDDRWDRGQDTQYF.

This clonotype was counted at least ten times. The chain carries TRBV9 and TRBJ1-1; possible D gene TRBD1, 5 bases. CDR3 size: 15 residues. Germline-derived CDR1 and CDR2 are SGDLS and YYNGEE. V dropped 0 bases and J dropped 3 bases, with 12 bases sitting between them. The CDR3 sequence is CASSVGQGPDTEAFF. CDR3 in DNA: TGTGCCAGCAGCGTAGGGCAGGGACCGGACACTGAAGCTTTCTTT. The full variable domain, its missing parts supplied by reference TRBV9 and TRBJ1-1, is DSGVTQTPKHLITATGQRVTLRCSPRSGDLSVYWYQQSLDQGLQFLIQYYNGEERAKGNILERFSAQQFPDLHSELNLSSLELGDSALYFCASSVGQGPDTEAFFGQGTRLTVV.

In DNA, the CDR3 is TGCAGTGTAGACGTAGCGTTGAGAAAGGAGACCCAGTACTTC. It codes for CSVDVALRKETQYF. J is TRBJ2-5 and V is TRBV20-1; D may be TRBD2 (5 bases). The V end lost 7 bases, the J end lost 5 bases, and 20 bases lay between the germline ends. The CDR3 is made up of 14 amino acids. Looked up from germline, CDR1 is DFQATT and CDR2 is SNEGSKA (reference sequence).

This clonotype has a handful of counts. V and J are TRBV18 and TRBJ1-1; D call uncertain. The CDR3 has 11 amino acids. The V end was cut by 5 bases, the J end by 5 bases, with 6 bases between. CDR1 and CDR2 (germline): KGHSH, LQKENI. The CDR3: CASSKMTEAFF. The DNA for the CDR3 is TGTGCCAGCTCAAAGATGACTGAAGCTTTCTTT.

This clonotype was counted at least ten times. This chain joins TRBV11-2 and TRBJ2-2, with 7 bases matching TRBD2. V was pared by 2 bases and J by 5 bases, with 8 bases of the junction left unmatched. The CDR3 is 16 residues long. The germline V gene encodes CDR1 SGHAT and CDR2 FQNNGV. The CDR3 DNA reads TGTGCCAGCAGCTTACACCCTAGCGGCGATACCGGGGAGCTGTTTTTT. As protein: CASSLHPSGDTGELFF.

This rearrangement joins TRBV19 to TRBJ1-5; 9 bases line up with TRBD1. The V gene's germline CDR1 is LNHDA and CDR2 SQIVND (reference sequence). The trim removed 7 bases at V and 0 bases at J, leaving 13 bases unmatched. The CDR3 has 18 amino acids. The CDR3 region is CASTPRDRVSRSNQPQHF. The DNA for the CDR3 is TGTGCCAGTACCCCCCGGGACAGGGTTTCGCGTAGCAATCAGCCCCAGCATTTT.

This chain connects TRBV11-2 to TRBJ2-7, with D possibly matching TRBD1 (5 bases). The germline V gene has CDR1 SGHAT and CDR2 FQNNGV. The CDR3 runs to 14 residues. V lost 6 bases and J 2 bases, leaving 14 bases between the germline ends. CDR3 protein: CASSSLTGPYEQYV. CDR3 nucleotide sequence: TGTGCCAGCAGTTCCCTTACAGGTCCCTACGAGCAGTACGTC.

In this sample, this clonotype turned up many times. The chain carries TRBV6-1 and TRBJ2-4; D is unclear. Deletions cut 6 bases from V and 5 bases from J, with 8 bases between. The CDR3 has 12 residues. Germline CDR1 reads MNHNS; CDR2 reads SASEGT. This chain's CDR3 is CASRDRENIQYF. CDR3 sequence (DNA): TGTGCCAGCAGGGACCGAGAAAACATTCAGTACTTC.

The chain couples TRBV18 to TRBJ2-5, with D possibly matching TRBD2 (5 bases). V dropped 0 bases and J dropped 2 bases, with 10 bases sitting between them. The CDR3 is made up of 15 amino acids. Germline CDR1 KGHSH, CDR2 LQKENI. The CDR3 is CASSPPIARQETQYF. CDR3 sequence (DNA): TGTGCCAGCTCACCACCAATAGCGAGGCAAGAGACCCAGTACTTC.

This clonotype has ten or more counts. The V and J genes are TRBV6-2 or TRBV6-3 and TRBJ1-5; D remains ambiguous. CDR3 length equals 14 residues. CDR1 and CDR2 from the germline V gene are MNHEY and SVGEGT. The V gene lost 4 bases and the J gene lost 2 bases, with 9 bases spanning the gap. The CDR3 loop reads CASSLRFGNQPQHF. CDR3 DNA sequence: TGTGCCAGCAGTTTAAGGTTCGGCAATCAGCCCCAGCATTTT.

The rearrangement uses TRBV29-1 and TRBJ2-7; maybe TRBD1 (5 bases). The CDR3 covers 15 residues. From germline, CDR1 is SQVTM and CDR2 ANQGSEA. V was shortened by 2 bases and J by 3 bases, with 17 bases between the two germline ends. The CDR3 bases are TGCAGCGTTGAATTTAAAGGGGCCCGCGGCTACGAGCAGTACGTC. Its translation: CSVEFKGARGYEQYV.

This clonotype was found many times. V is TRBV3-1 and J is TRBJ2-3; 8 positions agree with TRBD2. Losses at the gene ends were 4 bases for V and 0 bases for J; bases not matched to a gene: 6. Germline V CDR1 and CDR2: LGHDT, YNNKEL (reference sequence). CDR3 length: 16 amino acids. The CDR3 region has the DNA TGTGCCAGCAGCCTCGGTAGCGGGGAGAGCACAGATACGCAGTATTTT. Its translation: CASSLGSGESTDTQYF.

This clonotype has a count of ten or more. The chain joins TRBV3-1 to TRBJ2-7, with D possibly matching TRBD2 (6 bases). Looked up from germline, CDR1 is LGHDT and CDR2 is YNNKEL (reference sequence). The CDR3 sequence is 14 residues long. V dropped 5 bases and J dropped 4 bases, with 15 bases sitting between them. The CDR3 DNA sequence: TGTGCCAGCAGCTCCGGGACTGCCGGTTACGAGCAGTACTTC. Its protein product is CASSSGTAGYEQYF.

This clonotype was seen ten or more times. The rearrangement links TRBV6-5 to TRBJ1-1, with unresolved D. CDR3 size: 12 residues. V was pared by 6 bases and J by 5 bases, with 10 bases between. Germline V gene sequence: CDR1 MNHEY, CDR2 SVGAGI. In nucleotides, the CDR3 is TGTGCCAGCAGCTCGTCGGGGACTGAAGCTTTCTTT. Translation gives CASSSSGTEAFF.

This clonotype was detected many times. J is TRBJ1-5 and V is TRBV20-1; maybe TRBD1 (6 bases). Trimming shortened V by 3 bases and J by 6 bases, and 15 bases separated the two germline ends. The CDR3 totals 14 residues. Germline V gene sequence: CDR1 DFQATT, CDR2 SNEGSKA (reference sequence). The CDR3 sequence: CSASLGGGTQPQHF. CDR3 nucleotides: TGCAGTGCTAGTCTGGGGGGCGGAACTCAGCCCCAGCATTTT.

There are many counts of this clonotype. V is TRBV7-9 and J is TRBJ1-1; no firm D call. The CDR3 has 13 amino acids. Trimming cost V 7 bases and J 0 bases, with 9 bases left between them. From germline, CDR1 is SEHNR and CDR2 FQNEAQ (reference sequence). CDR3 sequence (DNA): TGTGCCAGCACCGGAAAACTGAACACTGAAGCTTTCTTT. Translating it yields CASTGKLNTEAFF.

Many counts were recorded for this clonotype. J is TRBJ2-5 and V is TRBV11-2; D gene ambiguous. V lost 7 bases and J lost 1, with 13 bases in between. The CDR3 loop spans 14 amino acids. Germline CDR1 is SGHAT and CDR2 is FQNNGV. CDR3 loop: CASNPGSPQETQYF. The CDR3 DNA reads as TGTGCCAGCAACCCAGGCTCACCCCAAGAGACCCAGTACTTC.

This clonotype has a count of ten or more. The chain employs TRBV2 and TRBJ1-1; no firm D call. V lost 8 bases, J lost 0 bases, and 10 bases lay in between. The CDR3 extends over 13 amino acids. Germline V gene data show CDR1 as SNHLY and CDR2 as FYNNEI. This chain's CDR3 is CASLTEMNTEAFF. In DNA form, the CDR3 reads TGTGCCAGCTTAACAGAAATGAACACTGAAGCTTTCTTT. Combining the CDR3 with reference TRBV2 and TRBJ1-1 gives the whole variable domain EPEVTQTPSHQVTQMGQEVILRCVPISNHLYFYWYRQILGQKVEFLVSFYNNEISEKSEIFDDQFSVERPDGSNFTLKIRSTKLEDSAMYFCASLTEMNTEAFFGQGTRLTVV.

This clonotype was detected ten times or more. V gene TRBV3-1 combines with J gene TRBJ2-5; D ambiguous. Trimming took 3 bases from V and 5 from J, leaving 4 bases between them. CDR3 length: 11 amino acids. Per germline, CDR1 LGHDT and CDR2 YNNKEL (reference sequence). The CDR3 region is CASSQLETQYF. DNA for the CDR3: TGTGCCAGCAGCCAGCTGGAGACCCAGTACTTC.